The next 5 T cell receptor beta chains were all read from a single sample in a study of T cell responses to AZD1222 COVID-19 vaccine (dated by TCRdb to the early 2020s). Sample time point, as interpreted from the label and publication: about 28 days (+/-7) after the second vaccine dose. In the paper's terms, the treatment or condition label means: meningococcal conjugate vaccine given as trial control. The library was built by means of the immunoSEQ multiplex PCR assay. TCRdb took over this immuneACCESS table, retaining in-frame rearrangements with V and J assigned. Such tables are incomplete; in checked studies, under half of the missing clones stem from an unresolved V gene, and the remainder is unexplained. This sample gives approximately 70,000 clones in total; about 87% of them show up just once. Of the sample, 10% is held by the ten largest clones. This sample comprised peripheral blood, obtained 28 days after the second dose of the MenACWY control vaccine. The receptor source for this set is an adult who received the MenACWY meningococcal vaccine as a control.

V is TRBV5-6 and J is TRBJ2-5, with TRBD2 identical over 9 bases. From germline, CDR1 is SGHDT and CDR2 YYEEEE. CDR3 length equals 14 residues. The V and J ends lost 4 bases and 5 bases, in that order; junction bases with no gene match: 6. The CDR3 loop is CASSPRGGGETQYF. As DNA, the CDR3 is TGTGCCAGCAGCCCGCGGGGGGGCGGGGAGACCCAGTACTTC.

This chain links TRBV28 with TRBJ1-2, with 12 bases that match TRBD1. This CDR3 has 15 amino acids. V lost 6 bases, J lost 6 bases, and 8 bases stayed unmatched. Germline CDR1 reads MDHEN; CDR2 reads SYDVKM. The CDR3: CASRAGTGGVHGYTF. Written as DNA, the CDR3 is TGTGCCAGCAGAGCCGGGACAGGGGGCGTTCATGGCTACACCTTC.

V and J are TRBV10-1 and TRBJ2-4, with TRBD2 matching over 12 bases. This CDR3 has 15 residues. V was clipped by 7 bases and J by 8 bases; unmatched bases: 9. The germline gives CDR1 WNHNN, CDR2 SYGVQD (reference sequence). CDR3 nucleotide sequence: TGCGCCAGCACCCCTAGCGGGGGGGCCCCGTACATTCAGTACTTC. Its translation is CASTPSGGAPYIQYF.

The rearrangement joins TRBV5-6 to TRBJ2-2; TRBD1 aligns across 8 bases. Germline V lookup: CDR1 SGHDT, CDR2 YYEEEE. V trimming: 2 bases; J trimming: 5 bases; junction bases outside the gene matches: 2. The CDR3 consists of 14 residues. For the CDR3, the DNA is TGTGCCAGCAGCTTTGGGACAGGAACCGGGGAGCTGTTTTTT. Its protein is CASSFGTGTGELFF.

This chain joins TRBV18 and TRBJ2-5; D ambiguous. The CDR3 is 13 amino acids. Between the trimmed V and J ends, which lost 1 base and 2 bases, there was a span of 5 bases. CDR1 is KGHSH, CDR2 LQKENI, per germline. In DNA, the CDR3 is TGTGCCAGCTCACCACTAGAACAAGAGACCCAGTACTTC. This sequence encodes CASSPLEQETQYF.